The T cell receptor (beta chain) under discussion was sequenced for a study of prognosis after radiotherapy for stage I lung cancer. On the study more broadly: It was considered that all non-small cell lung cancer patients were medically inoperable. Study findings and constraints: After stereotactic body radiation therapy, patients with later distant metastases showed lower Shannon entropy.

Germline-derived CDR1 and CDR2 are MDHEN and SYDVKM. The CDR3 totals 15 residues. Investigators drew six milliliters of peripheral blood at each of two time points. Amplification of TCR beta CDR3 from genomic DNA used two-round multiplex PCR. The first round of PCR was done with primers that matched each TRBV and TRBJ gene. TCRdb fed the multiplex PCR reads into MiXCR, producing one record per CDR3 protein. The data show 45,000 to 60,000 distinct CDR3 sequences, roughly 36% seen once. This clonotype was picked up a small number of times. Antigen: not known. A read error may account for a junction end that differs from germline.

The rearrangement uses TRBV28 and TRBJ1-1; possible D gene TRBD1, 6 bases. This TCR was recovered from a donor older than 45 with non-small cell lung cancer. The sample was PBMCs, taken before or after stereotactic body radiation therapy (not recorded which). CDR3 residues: CASSRDTGGDTEDFF. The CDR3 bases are TGTGCCAGCAGTCGGGACACCGGGGGGGACACTGAAGATTTCTTT.